The source of this TCR beta chain is a study of T cell responses to AZD1222 COVID-19 vaccine (dated by TCRdb to 2020 to 2023). For the study in its entirety: Because spike-specific TCR depth and breadth did not differ between the two schedules, AZD1222 recipients who got a second dose at roughly 4 weeks were pooled with those who got a second dose at roughly 12 weeks. Enrollment into the trials was organized by age into subgroups of 18-55, 56-69 and 70-plus years, and those subgroups contained approximately 150, 30 and 60 TCR-sequenced participants, respectively. A total of 230 to 250 trial participants underwent TCR sequencing, of whom around 210 had received two doses of AZD1222 and 26 had received two doses of the MenACWY control vaccine.

A few counts support this clone. Its cognate antigen has yet to be identified. Base qualities are missing; no much larger clone stands one base away. The sample's time point label is to be understood as: baseline before first vaccination. Samples from vaccinated people were obtained from the UK trials COV001 and COV002, which included a single-blind randomized controlled phase 2/3 trial of AZD1222 (ChAdOx1 nCoV-19) in healthy adults. For TCRbeta chain sequencing, PBMC samples were collected from trial participants at day 0 and at day 28 after the second dose. Results the study describes overall, beyond this receptor: No day 14 peak-response samples were available, so repertoires were characterized only after the peak T cell response. Conclusions about previously exposed vaccinees are limited because only 6 or 7 AZD1222 recipients were SARS-CoV-2 seropositive at baseline. The 56-69-year group was small, and its depth increase did not reach significance, likely because of low power. Participants were mostly white British, with more females than males. The authors suggested clonal diversity may have been underestimated. Reportedly, close to half of the unique spike-specific TCRs recognized epitopes lying outside the regions that are mutated in the B.1.351 and B.1.1.7 variants. A significant rise in spike-specific TCR breadth and depth was observed after two AZD1222 doses relative to day 0 and relative to MenACWY recipients. CD4 TCRs associated with the vaccine covered the entire spike protein, and the dominant responses were in regions 160-218 and 743-854.

The CDR3 regions of human TCRbeta chains were subjected to immunosequencing. The study's processing was this. TCRs in the repertoires were matched against a reference library of SARS-CoV-2-specific TCRs that had been generated with the MIRA antigen-specificity platform. Breadth was defined as the fraction of unique TCRs that were SARS-CoV-2-associated, and depth was defined as the fraction of total T cells that were SARS-CoV-2-associated. Using the MIRA data, each spike-specific TCR was assigned both to the spike region to which the TCR was reactive and to a CD4 or CD8 class. Log10-transformed breadth and depth values were compared by one-way ANOVA with Sidak's multiple comparisons tests. The table comes from immuneACCESS by way of TCRdb, which keeps in-frame sequences with V and J called. Part of the clones is missing from these tables; in studies checked, under half for an unresolved V gene and the rest for unknown reasons. The DNA gave D and trimming, while V, J and clone size come from that table. In all, the sample holds about 150,000 clones, and more than 85% of those were seen once. Jointly, the top ten make up 2.3% of the sample.

From the germline V gene, CDR1 is KGHSH and CDR2 is LQKENI. Trimming costs V 1 base and J 5 bases, and their ends lie 14 bases apart. The CDR3 spans 15 residues, from the cysteine through the phenylalanine. The sequence is cut down to CDR3 DNA, 45 bases in frame from base 1. This clonotype was obtained from an adult in good health. This sequence uses TRBV18 and TRBJ2-5, with the D gene not clear enough to name. Sequencing was performed on peripheral blood, taken on day 0 of AZD1222 vaccination. The base sequence is TGTGCCAGCTCACCACGGGTCAAGGAGACGGAGACCCAGTACTTC. It codes for CASSPRVKETETQYF.